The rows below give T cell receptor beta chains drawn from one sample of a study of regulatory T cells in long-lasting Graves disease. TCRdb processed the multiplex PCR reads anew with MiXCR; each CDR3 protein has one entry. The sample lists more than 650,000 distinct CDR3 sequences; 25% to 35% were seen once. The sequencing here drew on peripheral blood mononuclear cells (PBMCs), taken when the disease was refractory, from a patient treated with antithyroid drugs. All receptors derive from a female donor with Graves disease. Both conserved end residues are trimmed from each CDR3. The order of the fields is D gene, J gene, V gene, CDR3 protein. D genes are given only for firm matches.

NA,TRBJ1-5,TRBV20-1,SASHGGGDNQPQH
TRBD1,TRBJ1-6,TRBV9,ASSVGGQGTSPLH
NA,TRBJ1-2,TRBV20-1,SAPRDGAHGYT
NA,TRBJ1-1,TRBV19,ASKFSGLNTEAF
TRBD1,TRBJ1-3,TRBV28,ASSLGWGDSSNSGNTIY
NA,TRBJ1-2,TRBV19,ASRRLGGENYGYT
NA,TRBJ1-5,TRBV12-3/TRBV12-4,ASSLRQLENQPQH
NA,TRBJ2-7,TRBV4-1,ASSQGFTSSYEQY
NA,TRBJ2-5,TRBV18,ASSPRNQHDSVTQY
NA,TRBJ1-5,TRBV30,AWSETANQPQH
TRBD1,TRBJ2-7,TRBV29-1,SAGGQGYTYEQY
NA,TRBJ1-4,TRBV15,ATSSVQGLGDEKLF
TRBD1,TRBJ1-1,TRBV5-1,ASSSQGRYTEAF
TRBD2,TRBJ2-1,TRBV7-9,ASSGFPGTSSYNEQF
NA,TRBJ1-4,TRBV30,AWGDGTRNEKLF
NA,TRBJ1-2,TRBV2,ATIGHQSYGYT
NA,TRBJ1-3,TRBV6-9,ASSYSQATSGNTIY
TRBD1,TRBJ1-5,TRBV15,ATRSDRDGNQPQH
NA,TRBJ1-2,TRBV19,ASSTLGGDYGYT
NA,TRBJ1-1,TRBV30,AWTWTRNTEAF
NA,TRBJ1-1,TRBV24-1,ATRGEGVTEAF
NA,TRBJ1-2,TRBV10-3,AISDTPERGYT
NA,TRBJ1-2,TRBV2,ASSEQTGYT
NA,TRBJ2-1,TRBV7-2,ASSLQRTNYNEQF
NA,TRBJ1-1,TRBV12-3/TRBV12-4,ASSLTEGLEAF
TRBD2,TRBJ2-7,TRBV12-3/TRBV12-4,ASSDTSGSVPYEQY
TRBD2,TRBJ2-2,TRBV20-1,SARGGTSGRAYTGELF